This T cell receptor beta chain was identified in a study of cytomegalovirus exposure and HLA in healthy donors. 13 Jbeta primers and 60 Vbeta primers were used for the PCR. Profiling relied on immunoSEQ multiplex PCR, and the TCRdb table lists in-frame clones only, not all of them. The table shows 150,000 to 200,000 clones, with nearly 80% occurring only once. V lost 6 bases and J lost 6; bases outside the gene matches: 5. CDR1 and CDR2 from the germline V gene are MNHEY and SVGAGI. The CDR3 is 13 residues long. V is TRBV6-5 and J is TRBJ1-3; 7 bases match TRBD1. Sequencing was carried out using PBMCs. This clonotype was sampled from a woman aged 45-60 years in good health and CMV-seropositive. The CDR3 sequence is CASSPGQENTIYF. In nucleotides, the CDR3 is TGTGCCAGCAGCCCCGGACAGGAAAACACCATATATTTT.